Listed here is a single T cell receptor (beta chain). Its antigen remains unknown. CD45RO negativity and positive selection for CCR7 defined naive CD8 cells, a population that excluded terminally differentiated effector memory CD45RA+ cells. V was trimmed by 2 bases and J by 3 bases, leaving 11 bases between them. CDR1 and CDR2 from the germline V gene are MNHEY and SMNVEV (reference sequence). This CDR3 comprises 15 residues. This sample stems from a study of shared clonotypes between healthy human individuals. Study-wide results and limits: Estimated richness values were generally larger in naive subsets than in memory subsets. Rarefaction exposed incomplete sorted-subset sequencing despite large depth.

Assay: immunoSEQ multiplex PCR; the TCRdb copy retains only in-frame clones and omits some. The data contain roughly 590,000 clones, around 95% of them singletons. The gene calls are TRBV27 and TRBJ1-5; maybe TRBD1 (6 bases). The clonotype was recovered from a woman in her 30s in good health. Sequenced: naive CD8+ T cells sorted from blood. The chain's CDR3 is CASSLGGPYNQPQHF. The CDR3 DNA is TGTGCCAGCAGTTTAGGGGGGCCTTACAATCAGCCCCAGCATTTT.